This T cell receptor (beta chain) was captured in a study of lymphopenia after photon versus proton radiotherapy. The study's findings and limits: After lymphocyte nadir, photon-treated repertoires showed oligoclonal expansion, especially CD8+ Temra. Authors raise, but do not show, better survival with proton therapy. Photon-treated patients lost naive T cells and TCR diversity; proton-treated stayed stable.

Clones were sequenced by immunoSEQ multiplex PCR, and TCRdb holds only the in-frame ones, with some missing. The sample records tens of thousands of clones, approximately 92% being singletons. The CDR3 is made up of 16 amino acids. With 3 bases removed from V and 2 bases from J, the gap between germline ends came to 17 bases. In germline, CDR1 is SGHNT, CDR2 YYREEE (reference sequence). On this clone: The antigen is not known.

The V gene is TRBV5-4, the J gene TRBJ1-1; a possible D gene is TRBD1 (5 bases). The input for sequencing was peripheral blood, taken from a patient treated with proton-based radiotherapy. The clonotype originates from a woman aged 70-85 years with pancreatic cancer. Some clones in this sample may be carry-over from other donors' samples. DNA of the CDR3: TGTGCCAGCAGCTCCGGGGGTAAAGCGCCTAACACTGAAGCTTTCTTT. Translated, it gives CASSSGGKAPNTEAFF.